The clone carrying this TCR beta chain was picked up one time. What it recognizes is unknown. The method was immunoSEQ multiplex PCR; TCRdb's version includes in-frame clones alone and lacks a portion of them. The sample shows some 41,000 clones, about 88% of them seen only once. Regarding time point: peripheral blood 6 weeks after treatment start. This entry belongs to a study of PD-L1 blockade in urothelial cancer. Study at large: Analyzed time points were 3 weeks (second dose) and 6 weeks after therapy began. Study outcomes and limitations: A below-median TCR clonality in blood before treatment predicted better survival.

Germline V gene sequence: CDR1 LNHDA, CDR2 SQIVND (reference sequence). Trimming left V 2 bases short and J 1 base short, with 12 bases between. The CDR3 has 15 amino acids. This TCR was sampled from a man in his 70s with urothelial cancer. The sequences come from PBMCs, collected around atezolizumab (anti-PD-L1) treatment. The J gene is TRBJ2-7, the V gene TRBV19; a weak D match, TRBD1 (6 bases). The CDR3 spells CASSIRTEFSYEQYF. As DNA, the CDR3 is TGTGCCAGTAGTATACGGACAGAATTTTCCTACGAGCAGTACTTC.